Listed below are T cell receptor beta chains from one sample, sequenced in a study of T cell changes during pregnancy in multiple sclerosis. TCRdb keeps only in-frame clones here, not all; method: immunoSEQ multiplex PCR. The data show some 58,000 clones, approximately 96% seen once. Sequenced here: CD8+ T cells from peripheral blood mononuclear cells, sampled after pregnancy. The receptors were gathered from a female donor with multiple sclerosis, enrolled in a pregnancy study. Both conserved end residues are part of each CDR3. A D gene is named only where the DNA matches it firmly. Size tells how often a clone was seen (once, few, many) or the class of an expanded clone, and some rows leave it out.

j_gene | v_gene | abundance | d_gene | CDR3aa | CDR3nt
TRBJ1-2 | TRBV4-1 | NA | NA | CASSLGGANYGYTF | TGCGCCAGCAGCCTCGGGGGAGCTAACTATGGCTACACCTTC
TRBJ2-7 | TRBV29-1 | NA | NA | CSVVSGESVAYEQYF | TGCAGCGTTGTATCGGGTGAGTCTGTTGCCTACGAGCAGTACTTC
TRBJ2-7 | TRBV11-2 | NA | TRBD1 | CASSSGQVLLSYEQYF | TGTGCCAGCAGCTCCGGACAGGTCCTATTATCCTACGAGCAGTACTTC
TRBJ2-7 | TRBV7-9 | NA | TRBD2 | CASSFTSGRDEQYF | TGTGCCAGCAGCTTTACTAGCGGGAGAGACGAGCAGTACTTC
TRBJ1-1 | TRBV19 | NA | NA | CASSIFNTEAFF | TGTGCCAGTAGTATCTTTAACACTGAAGCTTTCTTT
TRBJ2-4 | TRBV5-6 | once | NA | CASSLIQGSDIQYF | TGTGCCAGCAGCTTGATTCAGGGCTCGGACATTCAGTACTTC
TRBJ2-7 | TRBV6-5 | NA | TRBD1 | CASSYSTGQAYEQYF | TGTGCCAGCAGTTACTCAACGGGACAGGCGTACGAGCAGTACTTC
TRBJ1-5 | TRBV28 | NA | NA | CASSTGGGNQPQHF | TGTGCCAGCTCCACGGGGGGGGGCAATCAGCCCCAGCATTTT
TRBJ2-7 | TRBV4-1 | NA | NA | CASSQGLDWEQYF | TGCGCCAGCAGCCAAGGACTCGACTGGGAGCAGTACTTC
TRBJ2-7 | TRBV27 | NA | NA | CASSPSLAYEQYF | TGTGCCAGCAGTCCCTCACTCGCCTACGAGCAGTACTTC
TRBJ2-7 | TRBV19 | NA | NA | CASSIGGGGYEQYF | TGTGCCAGTAGTATTGGAGGGGGCGGGTACGAGCAGTACTTC
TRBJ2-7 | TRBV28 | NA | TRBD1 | CASSVGVGQGFTSYEQYF | TGTGCCAGCAGTGTTGGTGTCGGACAGGGTTTTACCTCTTACGAGCAGTACTTC
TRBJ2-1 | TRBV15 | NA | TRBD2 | CATSGGLAGTYNEQFF | TGTGCCACCAGCGGAGGACTAGCGGGTACCTACAATGAGCAGTTCTTC
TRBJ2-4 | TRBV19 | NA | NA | CATRTGGENIQYF | TGTGCCACCCGGACAGGAGGGGAAAACATTCAGTACTTC
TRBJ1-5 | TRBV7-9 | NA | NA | CASSHLRPGIDQPQHF | TGTGCCAGCAGCCACCTTAGGCCAGGGATAGATCAGCCCCAGCATTTT
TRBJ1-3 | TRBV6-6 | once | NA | CASGVLAGGNTIYF | TGTGCCAGCGGTGTGTTAGCGGGGGGAAACACCATATATTTT
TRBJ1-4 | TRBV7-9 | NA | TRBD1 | CASSLGTATNEKLFF | TGTGCCAGCAGCTTGGGGACAGCAACTAATGAAAAACTGTTTTTT
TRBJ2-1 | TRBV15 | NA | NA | CATERERGYNEQFF | TGTGCCACGGAACGGGAGCGAGGATACAATGAGCAGTTCTTC
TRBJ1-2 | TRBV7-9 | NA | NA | CASSRAGEGTIYGYTF | TGTGCCAGCAGCCGGGCGGGGGAAGGAACGATCTATGGCTACACCTTC
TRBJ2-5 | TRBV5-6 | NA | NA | CASSFLAEGEETQYF | TGTGCCAGCAGCTTTCTAGCGGAGGGGGAAGAGACCCAGTACTTC
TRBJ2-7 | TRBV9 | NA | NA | CASSVASGSTSEQYF | TGTGCCAGCAGCGTAGCTTCGGGGAGTACTAGCGAGCAGTACTTC
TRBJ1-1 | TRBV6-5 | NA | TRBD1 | CATTTGTLTEAFF | TGTGCCACCACGACAGGGACATTAACTGAAGCTTTCTTT
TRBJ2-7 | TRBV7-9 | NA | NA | CASSLSSGTYEQYF | TGTGCCAGCAGCTTAAGTTCAGGGACCTACGAGCAGTACTTC
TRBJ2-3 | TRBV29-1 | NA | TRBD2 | CSVEGPYRTRTDTQYF | TGCAGCGTTGAAGGGCCCTACAGGACTAGGACAGATACGCAGTATTTT
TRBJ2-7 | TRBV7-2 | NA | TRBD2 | CASSPGGRIEQYF | TGTGCCAGCAGCCCCGGGGGGAGGATCGAGCAGTACTTC
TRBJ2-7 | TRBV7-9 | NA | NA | CASSRVNLASYEQYF | TGTGCCAGCAGCCGGGTAAATCTAGCTTCCTACGAGCAGTACTTC
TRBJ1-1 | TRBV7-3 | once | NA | CASSLTEGGTEAFF | TGTGCCAGCAGCTTAACGGAGGGAGGCACTGAAGCTTTCTTT